This T cell receptor beta chain was recovered during a study of vaccination and CD4 T cells after COVID-19. Study summary: All convalescent patients were nasal swab PCR positive for SARS-CoV-2; roughly ten had mild and one severe disease. Cells were stimulated with overlapping spike peptides from SARS-CoV-2, HCoV-NL63, HCoV-OC43 and HCoV-229E.

As for this clonotype: Its specificity is unknown.

With the Oncomine TCR Beta short-read assay, DNA from cultured CD4+ T cells was sequenced. MiXCR was run by TCRdb on the PCR reads, yielding one entry per CDR3 protein. The sample consists of 20,000 to 25,000 distinct CDR3 sequences, about 40% of them appearing once. The treatment: roughly 11-day PBMC culture with coronavirus spike peptide pools or control peptides (ViraFEST assay). Per-well cultures of some 2.2 million PBMCs received roughly 9.8 IU/ml IL-2 and approximately 10 ug/ml peptide pools. Sequences were derived from CD4+ T cells from blood, cultured in vitro, sampled before SARS-CoV-2 vaccination. The sequence derives from a human donor who had recovered from COVID-19.

CDR3 nucleotides: TGTGCCAGCAGGGAGACAGGGGGGCGGAGGGCTGAAGCTTTCTTT. Its translation: CASRETGGRRAEAFF. The rearrangement uses TRBV6-2 or TRBV6-3 and TRBJ1-1, with 9 bases aligning to TRBD1. This CDR3 region has 15 residues. Trimming removed 6 bases from V and 6 bases from J; junction bases left unmatched: 11. The germline V gene encodes CDR1 MNHEY and CDR2 SVGEGT.